This entry describes one TCR beta chain. The antigen remains unidentified. Other DNA sequences of this sample code for an identical CDR3. The entry originates in a study of shared clonotypes between healthy human individuals. Study-level results: Among donors, clonotype sharing was expected to be affected by sequencing depth.

Trimming removed 4 bases from V and 5 bases from J; junction bases left unmatched: 2. CDR1 is SGHNT and CDR2 is YYREEE in the germline V gene (reference sequence). CDR3 size: 14 residues. Each cell subset's genomic DNA was divided evenly among several immunoSEQ plates. Data came from immunoSEQ multiplex PCR; TCRdb stores just in-frame clones and leaves some out. The sample shows some 2,400,000 clones, approximately 96% of them seen only once. The chain employs TRBV5-4 and TRBJ1-6; 8 bases are a match to TRBD1. This sequence originates from a man between 18 and 29 years old in good health. Specimen: naive CD4+ T cells sorted from blood. Subset meaning: CD45RA+ positively selected. The CDR3 spells CASSLDRDNSPLHF. As DNA, the CDR3 is TGTGCCAGCAGCCTGGACAGGGATAATTCACCCCTCCACTTT.